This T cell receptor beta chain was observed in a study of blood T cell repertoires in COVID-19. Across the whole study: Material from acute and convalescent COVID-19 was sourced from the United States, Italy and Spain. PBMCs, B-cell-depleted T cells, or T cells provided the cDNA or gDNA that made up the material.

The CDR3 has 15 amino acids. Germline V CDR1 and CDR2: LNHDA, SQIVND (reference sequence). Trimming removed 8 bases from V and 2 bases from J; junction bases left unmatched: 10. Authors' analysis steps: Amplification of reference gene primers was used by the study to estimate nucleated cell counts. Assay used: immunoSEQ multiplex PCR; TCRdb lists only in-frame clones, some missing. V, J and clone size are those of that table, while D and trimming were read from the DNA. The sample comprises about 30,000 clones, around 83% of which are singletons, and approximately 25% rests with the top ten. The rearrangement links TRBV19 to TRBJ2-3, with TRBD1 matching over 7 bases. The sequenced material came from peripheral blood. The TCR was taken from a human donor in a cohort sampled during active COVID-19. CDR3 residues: CASGVDRATTDTQYF. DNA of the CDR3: TGTGCCAGTGGCGTCGACAGGGCTACCACAGATACGCAGTATTTT.